This T cell receptor (beta chain) was recovered during a study of metastatic and nonmetastatic thyroid tumors. Study information: Samples came from malignant and benign thyroid patients, and repertoires were compared across blood and tumor or nodule tissue. Study-wide results and limits: In both blood and tumor samples, TCR beta diversity was reported significantly higher for malignant than benign nodules.

Ahead of thyroid surgery, no patient had received treatment of any kind. Under the authors' procedure: Differences in CDR3 between clinicopathological groups were drawn on to build a classifier intended to discriminate distant-metastatic papillary thyroid cancer patients. TCRdb redid the clone calls on the PCR reads using MiXCR. The V and J calls here are based on TCRdb, not the publication. The sample lists just under 20,000 clones; around 40% were seen once. Points on this clone: Antigen unknown. A read error may account for a junction end that differs from germline.

Looked up from germline, CDR1 is MDHEN and CDR2 is SYDVKM. The CDR3 sequence is 15 residues long. The receptor was derived from a female donor with papillary thyroid cancer or a benign thyroid nodule (not recorded which). Some clones in this sample may be carry-over from other donors' samples. Input material: tumor tissue. The chain recombines TRBV28 with TRBJ1-1; the match to TRBD1 covers 7 bases. Here the CDR3 DNA reads TGTGCCAGCAGTTTTGGTTCAGGGGGGAACACTAAAGCTTTCTTT. It is translated as CASSFGSGGNTKAFF.